The TCR beta chain described here comes from a study of identical twins. Overall study findings and caveats: Twin pairs' shared out-of-frame alpha sequences were enriched in low generation probability. Rather than following the same donors, the conclusions depended on cross-sectional statistical analysis. It was possible that invariant MAIT and iNKT cells partly confounded the zero-insertion analyses.

Regarding this clonotype: No antigen is known for it.

Template switching, a step in the protocol, added a universal primer site, and cDNA carried unique molecular identifiers. Using its own MiXCR run on the 5' RACE reads, TCRdb lists one record per CDR3 protein. This sample has about 530,000 distinct CDR3 sequences, with 15% found just once. Germline V lookup: CDR1 ENHRY, CDR2 SYGVKD. V lost 2 bases and J lost 4, with 15 bases in between. The CDR3 extends over 15 amino acids. This same sample was also taken into another study, of yellow fever vaccine responses in identical twins.

The chain is built from TRBV10-3 and TRBJ2-7, with a tentative D call TRBD1 (6 bases). Sequencing input: CD4+ T cells sorted from blood. The TCR comes from a woman under 30 in good health. The DNA of the CDR3 is TGTGCCATCAGTGAGCCCGCAGGGGCCGGGTACGAGCAGTACTTC. Amino acid sequence: CAISEPAGAGYEQYF.